Each of the 32 T cell receptor beta chains below was sequenced from the same sample in a study of cytomegalovirus exposure and HLA in healthy donors. Vbeta (60) and Jbeta (13) primers were used in the PCR. The table came from immunoSEQ multiplex PCR; TCRdb's copy has only in-frame clones and leaves some out. The table has approximately 130,000 clones, 81% seen once; the top ten hold less than 2.5%. Specimen: PBMCs. These receptors originate from a woman aged 40 to 50 in good health and CMV-seronegative.

This clone was seen more than once but under ten times. The CDR3: CASSRLAGVETQYF. The CDR3 DNA is TGCGCCAGCAGCCGCCTAGCGGGGGTAGAGACCCAGTACTTC. V is TRBV5-1 and J is TRBJ2-5; 10 nucleotides match TRBD2. CDR1 is SGHRS, CDR2 YFSETQ, per germline. V lost 4 bases to trimming and J lost 4 bases; unmatched junction nucleotides: 4. The CDR3 covers 14 residues.

V is TRBV5-6 and J is TRBJ2-1, with TRBD2 matching over 9 bases. With V trimmed by 2 bases and J by 4 bases, 10 bases remained unmatched. The CDR3 covers 17 residues. Germline V gives CDR1 SGHDT, CDR2 YYEEEE. The CDR3, as DNA: TGTGCCAGCAGCTTAGATAGCGGGGGAGCATCATACAATGAGCAGTTCTTC. Translating it yields CASSLDSGGASYNEQFF.

The J gene is TRBJ2-1, the V gene TRBV27; TRBD2 aligns across 7 bases. This CDR3 has 15 residues. V was clipped by 6 bases and J by 9 bases; unmatched bases: 14. Per the germline V gene, CDR1 is MNHEY and CDR2 is SMNVEV (reference sequence). CDR3 residues: CASSYNRDYEGEQFF. The DNA for the CDR3 is TGTGCCAGCAGCTATAACCGGGACTATGAGGGTGAGCAGTTCTTC.

The chain employs TRBV18 and TRBJ1-1, with TRBD1 matching over 7 bases. The CDR3 covers 14 residues. Germline assignment: CDR1 KGHSH and CDR2 LQKENI. Germline trimming cut 7 bases from V and 3 bases from J; bases unmatched to any gene: 8. CDR3 nucleotides: TGTGCCAGCTTACCGAGGCAGGGGGACACTGAAGCTTTCTTT. Translation: CASLPRQGDTEAFF.

The J gene is TRBJ2-7, the V gene TRBV5-6, with TRBD2 matching over 7 bases. The germline CDR1 and CDR2 sequences are SGHDT and YYEEEE. This CDR3 spans 14 amino acids. The V gene end was trimmed by 0 bases and the J gene end by 4 bases; junction bases not matched to a gene: 4. The chain's CDR3 is CASSLGLADYEQYF. The CDR3 nucleotides are TGTGCCAGCAGCTTGGGGCTAGCGGATTACGAGCAGTACTTC.

The DNA of the CDR3 is TGTGCCAGTAGACTAGGACAGCCAGTGGGGGAGCAGTTCTTC. Protein: CASRLGQPVGEQFF. This chain joins TRBV19 and TRBJ2-1; perhaps TRBD1 as D (6 bases). Germline V gene data show CDR1 as LNHDA and CDR2 as SQIVND (reference sequence). The length of the CDR3 is 14 residues. Trimming took 6 bases from V and 10 from J, leaving 19 bases between them.

This clone has a single count. V usage is TRBV7-3 and J usage is TRBJ2-5, with D unresolved. The CDR3 runs to 13 residues. Trimming took 5 bases from V and 9 from J, leaving 16 bases between them. CDR1 and CDR2 (germline): SGHTA, FQGTGA. This CDR3 is CASSPRVQDPQYF. CDR3 DNA sequence: TGTGCCAGCAGCCCCCGGGTCCAAGATCCCCAGTACTTC.

The CDR3 spells CASSLAVGRGQETQYF. The CDR3 nucleotides are TGTGCCAGCAGCTTAGCGGTGGGTCGGGGCCAAGAGACCCAGTACTTC. The J gene is TRBJ2-5, the V gene TRBV7-9, with a possible D match to TRBD2 (5 bases). V was shortened by 0 bases and J by 1 base, with 12 bases between the two germline ends. The CDR3 loop spans 16 amino acids. The germline gives CDR1 SEHNR, CDR2 FQNEAQ (reference sequence). The full variable domain, completed using reference TRBV7-9 and TRBJ2-5, is DTGVSQNPRHKITKRGQNVTFRCDPISEHNRLYWYRQTLGQGPEFLTYFQNEAQLEKSRLLSDRFSAERPKGSFSTLEIQRTEQGDSAMYLCASSLAVGRGQETQYFGPGTRLLVL.

The CDR3 loop reads CASGRGTQETQYF. The CDR3 DNA sequence: TGTGCCAGCGGGAGAGGCACCCAAGAGACCCAGTACTTC. The V and J genes are TRBV7-9 and TRBJ2-5, with D possibly TRBD2 on 5 matching bases. Trimming left V 8 bases short and J 1 base short, with 11 bases between. Germline CDR1 reads SEHNR; CDR2 reads FQNEAQ (reference sequence). This CDR3 contains 13 residues.

The V gene is TRBV11-2, the J gene TRBJ1-1, with unresolved D. The CDR3 is 13 amino acids. The V and J ends lost 5 bases and 10 bases respectively, with 17 bases between them. The germline V gene encodes CDR1 SGHAT and CDR2 FQNNGV. The CDR3 DNA reads as TGTGCCAGCAGCCTCAAGGAGGGAGTTTCAGCTTTCTTT. Protein: CASSLKEGVSAFF.

This rearrangement joins TRBV19 to TRBJ1-5, with TRBD1 matching over 9 bases. V gave up 0 bases and J gave up 4 bases; unmatched junction bases: 10. The CDR3 extends over 18 amino acids. Germline CDR1 is LNHDA and CDR2 is SQIVND (reference sequence). CDR3 DNA: TGTGCCAGTAGTATAGATCATTTGGGGACAGGGAAAAATCAGCCCCAGCATTTT. Translation gives CASSIDHLGTGKNQPQHF.

This clone was found a few times. V usage is TRBV4-1 and J usage is TRBJ2-2, with D hard to call. Germline CDR1 reads MGHRA; CDR2 reads YSYEKL. V was trimmed by 2 bases and J by 4 bases, leaving 11 bases between them. This CDR3 spans 15 amino acids. The CDR3 nucleotides are TGCGCCAGCAGCCAACCGGGTCGTGGCACCGGGGAGCTGTTTTTT. Amino acids: CASSQPGRGTGELFF.

V gene TRBV5-6 combines with J gene TRBJ1-2; D call uncertain. The V end lost 0 bases, the J end lost 7 bases, and 7 bases lay between the germline ends. This CDR3 comprises 12 residues. Looked up from germline, CDR1 is SGHDT and CDR2 is YYEEEE. Here the CDR3 reads CASSLDLCGYTF. The CDR3 bases are TGTGCCAGCAGCTTGGATTTATGTGGCTACACCTTC.

The rearrangement uses TRBV4-1 and TRBJ2-7, with D uncertain. The CDR3 consists of 14 residues. V shed 1 base and J shed 1 base, with 8 bases lying between them. Germline loops: CDR1 MGHRA, CDR2 YSYEKL. CDR3 loop: CASSQVGRSYEQYF. DNA of the CDR3: TGCGCCAGCAGCCAAGTGGGCAGATCCTACGAGCAGTACTTC.

This clone showed up just a few times. One end of the junction is discordant with germline, which a read error may explain. The chain uses TRBV7-9 and TRBJ2-1, with 11 bases identical to TRBD2. The CDR3 has 16 amino acids. Germline CDR1 SEHNR, CDR2 FQNEAQ (reference sequence). For the CDR3, the DNA is TGTTCCAGCAGCCCCAAACCGGGACTAGCGGTATTCGAGCAGTTCTTC. Translation gives CSSSPKPGLAVFEQFF.

The chain employs TRBV5-8 and TRBJ1-1; D is perhaps TRBD1 (6 bases). CDR3 length equals 16 residues. V was trimmed by 4 bases and J by 0 bases, leaving 16 bases between them. Germline lookup yields CDR1 SGHTS and CDR2 YDEGEE. CDR3 DNA sequence: TGTGCCAGCAGCCCTAGGACAGTGAAAATGAACACTGAAGCTTTCTTT. This sequence encodes CASSPRTVKMNTEAFF.

The genes are TRBV11-2 and TRBJ2-1; TRBD2 agrees at 8 bases. Germline V CDR1 and CDR2: SGHAT, FQNNGV. Trimming removed 3 bases from V and 7 bases from J; junction bases left unmatched: 14. This CDR3 region has 17 residues. CDR3 loop: CASSFSRPRGGLNEQFF. CDR3 DNA sequence: TGTGCCAGCAGCTTCTCTCGGCCCCGGGGGGGCTTAAATGAGCAGTTCTTC.

The rearrangement joins TRBV19 to TRBJ2-7; D is possibly TRBD1 (5 bases). Germline V gene lookup returns CDR1 LNHDA and CDR2 SQIVND (reference sequence). V lost 0 bases to trimming and J lost 6 bases, with 9 bases between them. CDR3 size: 13 residues. The CDR3 region is CASSIDRVGEQYF. CDR3 bases: TGTGCCAGTAGTATAGACAGGGTTGGCGAGCAGTACTTC.

This clone was picked up one time. V and J are TRBV7-6 and TRBJ2-1; 8 bases are a match to TRBD2. The germline V gene has CDR1 SGHVS and CDR2 FNYEAQ. Unmatched junction bases numbered 5, after V lost 5 bases and J lost 2 bases. This CDR3 has 15 amino acids. DNA for the CDR3: TGTGCCAGCAGCCCCGGGACTAGTACCTACAATGAGCAGTTCTTC. It yields the protein CASSPGTSTYNEQFF.

The sample holds a few counts of this clone. The J gene is TRBJ1-2, the V gene TRBV5-1; no clear D. CDR1 and CDR2 (germline): SGHRS, YFSETQ. Trimming pared 4 bases from V and 0 bases from J, leaving 13 bases between. This CDR3 comprises 15 residues. The CDR3 sequence: CASSPGFTANYGYTF. The CDR3 DNA reads TGCGCCAGCAGCCCAGGATTTACAGCTAACTATGGCTACACCTTC.

The V gene is TRBV28, the J gene TRBJ2-1, with 7 bases fitting TRBD1. The V gene's germline CDR1 is MDHEN and CDR2 SYDVKM. Trimming removed 3 bases from V and 9 bases from J; junction bases left unmatched: 11. There are 15 residues in the CDR3. CDR3 nucleotide sequence: TGTGCCAGCAGTTTTAGGCCCTTAGGGGGCGGTGAGCAGTTCTTC. Translated, it gives CASSFRPLGGGEQFF.

This clone was seen a single time. The chain joins TRBV2 to TRBJ2-1; TRBD2 matches 10 bases. Germline V gene lookup returns CDR1 SNHLY and CDR2 FYNNEI. The length of the CDR3 is 17 residues. After removal of 3 bases from V and 5 bases from J, the junction contained 10 bases not matched to a gene. CDR3 bases: TGTGCCAGCAGTGACGATCGAACTAGCGGGAAAGACAATGAGCAGTTCTTC. It is translated as CASSDDRTSGKDNEQFF.

The V gene is TRBV5-1, the J gene TRBJ1-3; perhaps TRBD1 as D (5 bases). Trimming shortened V by 4 bases and J by 4 bases, and 18 bases separated the two germline ends. This CDR3 has 16 amino acids. Germline V CDR1 and CDR2: SGHRS, YFSETQ. This CDR3 is CASSPGHLREGNTIYF. In nucleotides, the CDR3 is TGCGCCAGCAGCCCCGGACATCTCCGAGAAGGAAACACCATATATTTT.

As for this clone: Other nucleotide sequences in the sample specify the same CDR3. This chain connects TRBV5-1 to TRBJ1-3; 8 bases are shared with TRBD1. Looked up from germline, CDR1 is SGHRS and CDR2 is YFSETQ. The CDR3 is made up of 15 amino acids. Germline trimming cut 1 base from V and 3 bases from J; bases unmatched to any gene: 3. As DNA, the CDR3 is TGCGCCAGCAGCTTGCACAGGGGGTTTGGAAACACCATATATTTT. It translates to CASSLHRGFGNTIYF.

This rearrangement joins TRBV9 to TRBJ2-1, with 9 bases identical to TRBD2. V lost 0 bases, J lost 0 bases, and 7 bases stayed unmatched. Looked up from germline, CDR1 is SGDLS and CDR2 is YYNGEE. The CDR3 extends over 18 amino acids. In DNA form, the CDR3 reads TGTGCCAGCAGCGTAGCTCCGGTGACTAGCGGCTCCTACAATGAGCAGTTCTTC. Its protein is CASSVAPVTSGSYNEQFF.

The chain has TRBV27 and TRBJ2-5; unclear D gene. The DNA matches TRBJ2-7 better at its end, which makes the J call doubtful. Germline V gene data show CDR1 as MNHEY and CDR2 as SMNVEV (reference sequence). There are 15 residues in the CDR3. The DNA of the CDR3 is TGTGCCAGCAGTTTGGCCCCCGAGCGCCTCTACGAGCAGTACTTC. Translation: CASSLAPERLYEQYF.

This clone occurred once. The CDR3 nucleotides are TGTGCCAGCAGCGCGCCCGGACTACGGAATGAGCAGTTCTTC. Translation: CASSAPGLRNEQFF. The chain carries TRBV11-3 and TRBJ2-1; D might be TRBD2 (6 bases). The CDR3 extends over 14 amino acids. Deletions cut 5 bases from V and 7 bases from J, with 15 bases between. The germline V gene encodes CDR1 SGHNT and CDR2 YENEEA.

This chain joins TRBV25-1 and TRBJ2-7; TRBD1 aligns across 7 bases. V was clipped by 2 bases and J by 3 bases; unmatched bases: 7. Germline assignment: CDR1 MGHDK and CDR2 SYGVNS. The CDR3 is 15 residues long. The CDR3 DNA reads as TGTGCCAGCAGTGAAATATCGACAGGGATCTACGAGCAGTACTTC. Its translation is CASSEISTGIYEQYF.

The rearrangement joins TRBV11-3 to TRBJ2-7; possibly TRBD1 for D (6 bases). The CDR3 contains 14 residues. From germline, CDR1 is SGHNT and CDR2 YENEEA. V was shortened by 5 bases and J by 6 bases, with 17 bases between the two germline ends. In DNA, the CDR3 is TGTGCCAGCAGCCCCCGAGACAGGCCCTCCGAGCAGTACTTC. Its translation: CASSPRDRPSEQYF.

DNA for the CDR3: TGTGCCATCAGTGATTCAGCTCGGCAGGGAGGGGATGAGCAGTTCTTC. This gives the protein CAISDSARQGGDEQFF. The chain links TRBV10-3 to TRBJ2-1, with 7 nucleotides matching TRBD2. The CDR3 runs to 16 residues. Trimming at V came to 3 bases and at J to 8 bases, leaving 13 bases not matched to a gene. The germline V gene encodes CDR1 ENHRY and CDR2 SYGVKD.

V and J are TRBV4-1 and TRBJ2-2, with 8 bases aligning to TRBD2. Germline trimming cut 1 base from V and 3 bases from J; bases unmatched to any gene: 7. The CDR3 spans 17 residues. Germline CDR1 and CDR2: MGHRA and YSYEKL. DNA for the CDR3: TGCGCCAGCAGCCAAGCCCGGGGGGGCTCGGACACCGGGGAGCTGTTTTTT. This gives the protein CASSQARGGSDTGELFF.

The rearrangement uses TRBV10-3 and TRBJ2-7; D might be TRBD1 (6 bases). The CDR3 runs to 14 residues. V was pared by 7 bases and J by 0 bases, with 13 bases between. Germline-derived CDR1 and CDR2 are ENHRY and SYGVKD. The CDR3 reads CAINHQGSSYEQYF. Written as DNA, the CDR3 is TGTGCCATCAATCACCAGGGGAGCTCCTACGAGCAGTACTTC.